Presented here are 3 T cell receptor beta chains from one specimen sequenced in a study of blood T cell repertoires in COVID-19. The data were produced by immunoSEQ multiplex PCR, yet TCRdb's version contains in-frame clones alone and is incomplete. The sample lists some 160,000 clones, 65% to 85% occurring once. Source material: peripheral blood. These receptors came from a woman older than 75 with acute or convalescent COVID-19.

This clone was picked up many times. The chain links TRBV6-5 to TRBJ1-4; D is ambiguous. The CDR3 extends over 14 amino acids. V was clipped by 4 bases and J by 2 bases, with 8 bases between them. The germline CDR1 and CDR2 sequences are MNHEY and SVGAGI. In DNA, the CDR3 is TGTGCCAGCAGTTCCGGACTGACTAATGAAAAACTGTTTTTT. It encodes CASSSGLTNEKLFF.

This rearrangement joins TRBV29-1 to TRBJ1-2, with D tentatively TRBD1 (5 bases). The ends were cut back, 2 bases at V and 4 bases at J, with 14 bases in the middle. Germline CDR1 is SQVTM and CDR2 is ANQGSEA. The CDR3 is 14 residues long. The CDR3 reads CSVEKVYRSYGYTF. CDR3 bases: TGCAGCGTTGAAAAAGTGTACAGGTCCTATGGCTACACCTTC.

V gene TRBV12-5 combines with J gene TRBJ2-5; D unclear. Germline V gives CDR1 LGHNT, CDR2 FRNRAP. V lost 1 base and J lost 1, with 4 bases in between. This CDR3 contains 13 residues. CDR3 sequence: CASGLGLQETQYF. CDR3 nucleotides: TGTGCTAGTGGTTTGGGACTCCAAGAGACCCAGTACTTC. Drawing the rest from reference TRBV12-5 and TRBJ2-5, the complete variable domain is DARVTQTPRHKVTEMGQEVTMRCQPILGHNTVFWYRQTMMQGLELLAYFRNRAPLDDSGMPKDRFSAEMPDATLATLKIQPSEPRDSAVYFCASGLGLQETQYFGPGTRLLVL.